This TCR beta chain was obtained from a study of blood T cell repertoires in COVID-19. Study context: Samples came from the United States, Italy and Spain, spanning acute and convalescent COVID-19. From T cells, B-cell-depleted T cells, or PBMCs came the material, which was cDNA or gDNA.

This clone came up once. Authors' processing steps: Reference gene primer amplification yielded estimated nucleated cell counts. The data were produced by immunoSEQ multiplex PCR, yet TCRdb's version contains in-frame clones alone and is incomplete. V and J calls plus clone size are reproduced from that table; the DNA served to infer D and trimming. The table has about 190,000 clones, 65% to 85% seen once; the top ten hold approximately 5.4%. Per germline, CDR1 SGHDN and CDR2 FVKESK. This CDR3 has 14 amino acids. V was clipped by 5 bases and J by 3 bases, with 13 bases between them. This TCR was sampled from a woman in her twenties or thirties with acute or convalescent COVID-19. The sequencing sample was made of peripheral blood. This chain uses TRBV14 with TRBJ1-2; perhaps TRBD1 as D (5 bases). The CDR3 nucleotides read TGTGCCAGCAGCGTTATGACAGATTACTATGGCTACACCTTC. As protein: CASSVMTDYYGYTF. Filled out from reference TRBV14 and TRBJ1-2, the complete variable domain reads EAGVTQFPSHSVIEKGQTVTLRCDPISGHDNLYWYRRVMGKEIKFLLHFVKESKQDESGMPNNRFLAERTGGTYSTLKVQPAELEDSGVYFCASSVMTDYYGYTFGSGTRLTVV.